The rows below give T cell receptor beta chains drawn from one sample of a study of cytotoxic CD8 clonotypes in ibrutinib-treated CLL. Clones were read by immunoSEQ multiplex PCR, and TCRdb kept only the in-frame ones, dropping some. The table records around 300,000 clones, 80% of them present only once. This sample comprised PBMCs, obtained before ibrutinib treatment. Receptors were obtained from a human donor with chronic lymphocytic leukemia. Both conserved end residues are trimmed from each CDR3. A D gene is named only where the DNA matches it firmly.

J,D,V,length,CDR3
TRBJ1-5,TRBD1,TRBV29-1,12,SVLDRGNNQPQH
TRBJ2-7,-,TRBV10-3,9,AISVSYEQY
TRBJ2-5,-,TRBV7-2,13,ASSSQADVGETQY
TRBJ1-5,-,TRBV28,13,ASSFGGQGGQPQH
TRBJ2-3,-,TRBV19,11,ASSIDTSPPQY
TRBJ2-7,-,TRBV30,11,AWSVGSSYEQY
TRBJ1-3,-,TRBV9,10,ASSVGGNTIY
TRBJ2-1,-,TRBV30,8,GTGDNEQF
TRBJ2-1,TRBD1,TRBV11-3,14,ASSQTLTGVYNEQF
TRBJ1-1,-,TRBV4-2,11,ASSQGTEIEAF
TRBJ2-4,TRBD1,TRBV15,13,ATSRDQDRGSMRY
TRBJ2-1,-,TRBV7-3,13,ASSLFPGSYNEQF
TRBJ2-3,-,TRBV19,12,ASSISGIGDTQY
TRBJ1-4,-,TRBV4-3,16,ASSPTGGGGATNEKLF
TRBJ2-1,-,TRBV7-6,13,ASSMTGPVDNEQF
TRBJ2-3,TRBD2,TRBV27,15,ASSLSAILAGGDTQY
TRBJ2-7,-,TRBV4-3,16,ASSQERFGGPPHYEQY